The rows below give T cell receptor beta chains drawn from one sample of a study of shared clonotypes between healthy human individuals. Assay used: immunoSEQ multiplex PCR; TCRdb lists only in-frame clones, some missing. The sample yields some 2,500,000 clones, about 90% seen once. The sample was naive CD4+ T cells from PBMCs. These receptors all come from a man younger than 30 in good health. Some clones in this sample may be carry-over from other donors' samples. Both conserved end residues are part of each CDR3. Fields, in order: V gene, D gene, clone size, J gene, CDR3 protein, CDR3 DNA. A D gene is named only where the DNA matches it firmly. Where a row states a size, it is once, few, many or the class of an expanded clone; other rows omit it.

TRBV6-6	-	-	TRBJ2-1	CASSYSISGPSNEQFF	TGTGCCAGCAGTTACTCGATCAGCGGACCTAGCAATGAGCAGTTCTTC
TRBV28	TRBD2	-	TRBJ2-7	CAGTLAAIYEQYF	TGTGCCGGAACACTAGCGGCAATCTACGAGCAGTACTTC
TRBV5-6	TRBD1	-	TRBJ2-7	CASSPMGQGPYSYEQYF	TGTGCCAGCAGCCCGATGGGACAGGGTCCTTACTCCTACGAGCAGTACTTC
TRBV6-5	-	-	TRBJ1-1	CASSTGKDTEAFF	TGTGCCAGCAGTACAGGGAAAGACACTGAAGCTTTCTTT
TRBV6-4	TRBD1	-	TRBJ1-2	CASSPGTGVFGYGYTF	TGTGCCAGCAGTCCCGGGACAGGGGTTTTTGGCTATGGCTACACCTTC
TRBV12-5	TRBD2	-	TRBJ2-2	CASGLVLPGAGGANTGELFF	TGTGCTAGTGGTTTGGTACTGCCGGGGGCGGGAGGAGCGAACACCGGGGAGCTGTTTTTT
TRBV7-9	TRBD1	-	TRBJ2-7	CASSFSGQDYEQYF	TGTGCCAGCAGCTTCTCGGGACAGGACTACGAGCAGTACTTC
TRBV29-1	-	-	TRBJ2-7	CSVVQGGVYEQYF	TGCAGCGTTGTGCAGGGAGGTGTGTACGAGCAGTACTTC
TRBV28	-	-	TRBJ2-2	CASSSPRELFF	TGTGCCAGCAGTTCCCCGAGGGAGCTGTTTTTT
TRBV4-1	-	-	TRBJ1-2	CASSHGGDLGYTF	TGCGCCAGCAGCCATGGAGGGGATCTTGGCTACACCTTC
TRBV7-3	-	few	TRBJ1-1	CASSPSGGTEAFF	TGTGCCAGCAGCCCGTCCGGGGGCACTGAAGCTTTCTTT
TRBV5-1	-	-	TRBJ1-1	CASSGSRGQEAFF	TGCGCCAGCTCTGGGTCTCGGGGCCAAGAAGCTTTCTTT
TRBV10-3	TRBD2	-	TRBJ2-1	CAISEFAAGANANEQFF	TGTGCCATCAGTGAGTTCGCAGCGGGAGCCAATGCTAATGAGCAGTTCTTC
TRBV9	TRBD2	-	TRBJ2-3	CASSVVGTSRTDTQYF	TGTGCCAGCAGCGTAGTAGGGACTAGCCGCACAGATACGCAGTATTTT
TRBV28	TRBD2	-	TRBJ2-2	CASSLGYRLAGVVTGELFF	TGTGCCAGCAGTTTAGGGTATAGGCTAGCGGGAGTCGTCACCGGGGAGCTGTTTTTT
TRBV6-1	-	-	TRBJ1-1	CASQLIMNTEAFF	TGTGCCAGCCAACTGATAATGAACACTGAAGCTTTCTTT
TRBV6-1	-	-	TRBJ2-5	CATLPWSETQYF	TGTGCCACTCTCCCGTGGTCTGAGACCCAGTACTTC
TRBV5-1	TRBD2	-	TRBJ2-7	CASSLGIGLGLREQYF	TGCGCCAGCAGCTTGGGGATTGGACTAGGCCTCCGGGAGCAGTACTTC
TRBV18	-	-	TRBJ1-5	CASSTTPRSNQPQHF	TGTGCCAGCTCAACAACGCCACGTAGCAATCAGCCCCAGCATTTT
TRBV7-2	-	once	TRBJ2-3	CASSAWGEVADTQYF	TGTGCCAGCAGCGCTTGGGGGGAGGTCGCAGATACGCAGTATTTT
TRBV27	TRBD2	-	TRBJ2-1	CASSLRGGLVVNEQFF	TGTGCCAGCAGTTTGCGGGGAGGACTAGTTGTTAATGAGCAGTTCTTC
TRBV7-6	TRBD1	few	TRBJ2-2	CASSREGQGNTGELFF	TGTGCCAGCAGCCGAGAAGGACAGGGGAACACCGGGGAGCTGTTTTTT
TRBV5-1	TRBD1	-	TRBJ2-7	CASSTGTGGAYEQYF	TGCGCCAGCAGCACAGGGACAGGGGGTGCCTACGAGCAGTACTTC
TRBV7-9	-	few	TRBJ1-3	CASSLWGRAGTGNTIYF	TGTGCCAGCAGCTTATGGGGTCGGGCAGGGACTGGAAACACCATATATTTT
TRBV30	-	-	TRBJ1-1	CARGPRGSPTLNTEAFF	TGTGCCCGCGGTCCTCGAGGGTCCCCTACACTTAACACTGAAGCTTTCTTT